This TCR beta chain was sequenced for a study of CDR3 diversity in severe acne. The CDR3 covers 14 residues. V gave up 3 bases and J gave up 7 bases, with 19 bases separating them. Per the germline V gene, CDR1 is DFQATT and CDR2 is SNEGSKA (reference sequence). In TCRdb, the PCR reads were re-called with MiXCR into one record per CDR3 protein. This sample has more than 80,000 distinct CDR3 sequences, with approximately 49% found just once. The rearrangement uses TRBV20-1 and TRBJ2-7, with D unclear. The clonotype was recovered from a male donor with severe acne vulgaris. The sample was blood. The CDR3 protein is CSARRTTSTLEQYF. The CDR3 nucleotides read TGCAGTGCTAGGAGGACGACTTCTACTCTGGAGCAGTACTTC.